A single sample gave rise to the 32 T cell receptor beta chains below, sequenced in a study of cytomegalovirus exposure and HLA in healthy donors. The PCR ran on 60 Vbeta and 13 Jbeta primers. Data came from immunoSEQ multiplex PCR; TCRdb stores just in-frame clones and leaves some out. The data contain 110,000 to 150,000 clones, around a tenth of them seen just once; the ten biggest clones take up 1.8%. The sample consisted of PBMCs. The receptors originated from a male donor in good health and CMV-seronegative.

This clone was counted only a few times. V and J are TRBV5-1 and TRBJ2-3; D remains unclear. Germline CDR1 SGHRS, CDR2 YFSETQ. Trimming took 2 bases from V and 5 from J, leaving 12 bases between them. This CDR3 is built from 14 residues. The CDR3: CASSLTGTRDTQYF. In DNA, the CDR3 is TGCGCCAGCAGCTTAACGGGTACAAGAGATACGCAGTATTTT.

This clone was seen only a few times. The chain links TRBV28 to TRBJ1-2, with TRBD1 as a possible D gene (6 bases). CDR1 is MDHEN and CDR2 is SYDVKM in the germline V gene. This CDR3 is 14 amino acids long. The V end lost 8 bases, the J end lost 3 bases, and 16 bases lay between the germline ends. CDR3 coding DNA: TGTGCCAGCGGGCCACCAACAGGGTACTATGGCTACACCTTC. Translated, it gives CASGPPTGYYGYTF.

The CDR3 DNA reads as TGCAGCGTTGAAATGGCAGGGATAACCTACAATGAGCAGTTCTTC. It translates to CSVEMAGITYNEQFF. V gene TRBV29-1 combines with J gene TRBJ2-1; D might be TRBD1 (5 bases). With 2 bases removed from V and 2 bases from J, the gap between germline ends came to 13 bases. The germline gives CDR1 SQVTM, CDR2 ANQGSEA. CDR3 length: 15 residues.

This clone was seen a handful of times. The J gene is TRBJ2-3, the V gene TRBV19, with D possibly matching TRBD2 (7 bases). Germline V gene data show CDR1 as LNHDA and CDR2 as SQIVND (reference sequence). The V and J ends lost 4 bases and 5 bases respectively, with 22 bases between them. This CDR3 is built from 17 residues. The CDR3 sequence: CASSRATVGGRIDTQYF. CDR3 sequence (DNA): TGTGCCAGTAGTAGGGCGACGGTCGGGGGGCGCATAGATACGCAGTATTTT.

This clone was counted a few times. This chain connects TRBV2 to TRBJ1-6; a possible D gene is TRBD1 (6 bases). The CDR3 loop spans 15 amino acids. Per the germline V gene, CDR1 is SNHLY and CDR2 is FYNNEI. V was pared by 8 bases and J by 0 bases, with 11 bases between. The CDR3 sequence: CASCGQSSYNSPLHF. Written as DNA, the CDR3 is TGTGCCAGCTGCGGACAGAGCTCCTATAATTCACCCCTCCACTTT.

The CDR3 bases are TGTGCCAGCAGCTTAGGCCGACAGGGGACTTACACTGAAGCTTTCTTT. It specifies CASSLGRQGTYTEAFF. This chain links TRBV7-9 with TRBJ1-1; 8 nucleotides align to TRBD1. The CDR3 runs 16 residues. Germline V gene sequence: CDR1 SEHNR, CDR2 FQNEAQ (reference sequence). Losses at the gene ends were 1 base for V and 3 bases for J; bases not matched to a gene: 7.

This clone was found a few times. The chain is built from TRBV9 and TRBJ2-2, with TRBD1 matching 8 bases. Looked up from germline, CDR1 is SGDLS and CDR2 is YYNGEE. CDR3 length: 16 residues. Unmatched junction bases numbered 12, after V lost 3 bases and J lost 8 bases. CDR3: CASSAWTGLISGELFF. As DNA, the CDR3 is TGTGCCAGCAGCGCTTGGACAGGGCTAATTTCGGGGGAGCTGTTTTTT. The whole variable domain, remainder taken from reference TRBV9 and TRBJ2-2, is DSGVTQTPKHLITATGQRVTLRCSPRSGDLSVYWYQQSLDQGLQFLIQYYNGEERAKGNILERFSAQQFPDLHSELNLSSLELGDSALYFCASSAWTGLISGELFFGEGSRLTVL.

The sample holds a few counts of this clone. The chain links TRBV30 to TRBJ1-2; D possibly corresponds to TRBD1 (6 bases). Germline-derived CDR1 and CDR2 are GTSNPN and SVGIG (reference sequence). Trimming pared 5 bases from V and 8 bases from J, leaving 15 bases between. The CDR3 runs 12 residues. The DNA of the CDR3 is TGTGCCTGGGGGTCAACAGGGAGCGGCTACACCTTC. The encoded protein is CAWGSTGSGYTF.

This clone was counted a few times. This chain uses TRBV5-4 with TRBJ2-7, with 7 bases identical to TRBD1. V was pared by 3 bases and J by 4 bases, with 7 bases of the junction left unmatched. The CDR3 runs 14 residues. Germline V gene lookup returns CDR1 SGHNT and CDR2 YYREEE (reference sequence). The CDR3 coding sequence is TGTGCCAGCAGCTCAGGGGGAATTCAGTACGAGCAGTACTTC. It translates to CASSSGGIQYEQYF.

A word on this clone: The CDR3 does not close with the conserved phenylalanine or tryptophan, likely indicating a read error. This sequence joins TRBV5-5 and TRBJ2-2; TRBD2 matches at 14 bases. V trimming: 4 bases; J trimming: 5 bases; junction bases outside the gene matches: 7. The V gene's germline CDR1 is SGHKS and CDR2 YYEKEE (reference sequence). This CDR3 spans 17 amino acids. CDR3 in amino acids: CASSRGTSGSGTGELFV. Written as DNA, the CDR3 is TGTGCCAGCAGCCGGGGGACTAGCGGGAGTGGAACCGGGGAGCTGTTTGTT.

The chain combines TRBV7-9 with TRBJ2-5; D is ambiguous. Germline CDR1 SEHNR, CDR2 FQNEAQ (reference sequence). The length of the CDR3 is 14 residues. Deletions cut 6 bases from V and 4 bases from J, with 15 bases between. The CDR3 reads CASSTTGSLETQYF. The CDR3 nucleotides read TGTGCCAGCAGTACCACCGGGTCCTTAGAGACCCAGTACTTC.

The V call is TRBV9, the J call TRBJ2-2, with 7 bases that match TRBD1. V shed 4 bases, J shed 5 bases, and the junction held 8 bases outside the gene matches. CDR3 length: 15 residues. The germline gives CDR1 SGDLS, CDR2 YYNGEE. The CDR3 spells CASSRDSRGTGELFF. CDR3 bases: TGTGCCAGCAGCCGGGACAGCCGAGGGACCGGGGAGCTGTTTTTT.

The genes are TRBV10-3 and TRBJ2-3; perhaps TRBD2 as D (6 bases). The CDR3 extends over 16 amino acids. Trimming pared 1 base from V and 1 base from J, leaving 12 bases between. Germline V CDR1 and CDR2: ENHRY, SYGVKD. CDR3 DNA sequence: TGTGCCATCAGTGAGTGGGAGCGGGCGGGCACAGATACGCAGTATTTT. This sequence encodes CAISEWERAGTDTQYF.

This clone was counted a few times. The chain has TRBV5-1 and TRBJ2-7; 7 bases are a match to TRBD1. After removal of 7 bases from V and 2 bases from J, the junction contained 6 bases not matched to a gene. CDR3 size: 13 residues. Germline CDR1 reads SGHRS; CDR2 reads YFSETQ. CDR3 residues: CASSWDRTYEQYF. The CDR3 coding sequence is TGCGCCAGCTCATGGGACAGAACCTACGAGCAGTACTTC.

This clone was seen only a few times. The chain has TRBV5-1 and TRBJ1-1; maybe TRBD1 (6 bases). The germline V and J ends were trimmed by 3 bases and 8 bases, with 8 bases remaining between them. The CDR3 is 11 amino acids. CDR1 and CDR2 from the germline V gene are SGHRS and YFSETQ. As DNA, the CDR3 is TGCGCCAGCAGCTGGGGGACAGAAGCTTTCTTT. This encodes CASSWGTEAFF. Supplemented by reference TRBV5-1 and TRBJ1-1, the full variable domain reads KAGVTQTPRYLIKTRGQQVTLSCSPISGHRSVSWYQQTPGQGLQFLFEYFSETQRNKGNFPGRFSGRQFSNSRSEMNVSTLELGDSALYLCASSWGTEAFFGQGTRLTVV.

As concerns this clone: Other DNA sequences in the sample encode the same CDR3. CDR3 region: CATRSSGDLISYNEQFF. The CDR3 DNA reads TGTGCCACCCGGAGTAGCGGGGATCTAATCTCCTACAATGAGCAGTTCTTC. The chain links TRBV2 to TRBJ2-1; 8 bases line up with TRBD2. CDR3 length: 17 residues. J gave up 0 bases and V 10 bases, and 14 bases lay outside the gene matches. Looked up from germline, CDR1 is SNHLY and CDR2 is FYNNEI.

This rearrangement joins TRBV11-2 to TRBJ1-2, with 9 bases lining up with TRBD1. Unmatched junction bases numbered 5, after V lost 4 bases and J lost 5 bases. The CDR3 is made up of 14 amino acids. Germline CDR1 SGHAT, CDR2 FQNNGV. The CDR3 DNA reads as TGTGCCAGCAGCTCGGACAGGGGACAGTATGGCTACACCTTC. Translated, it gives CASSSDRGQYGYTF.

This chain uses TRBV27 with TRBJ1-2; D might be TRBD1 (5 bases). CDR1 is MNHEY and CDR2 is SMNVEV in the germline V gene (reference sequence). With 9 bases removed from V and 5 bases from J, the gap between germline ends came to 16 bases. The CDR3 covers 13 residues. This CDR3 is CARPSRGRYGYTF. The CDR3, as DNA: TGTGCCAGACCTTCAAGGGGCCGGTATGGCTACACCTTC.

The chain recombines TRBV2 with TRBJ1-5; D perhaps matches TRBD1 (5 bases). There are 15 residues in the CDR3. Germline V gene sequence: CDR1 SNHLY, CDR2 FYNNEI. Trimming took off 7 bases at V and 0 bases at J, with 13 bases between the two ends. The DNA of the CDR3 is TGTGCCAGCACCGGAGGGGCGTATAGCAATCAGCCCCAGCATTTT. Encoded protein: CASTGGAYSNQPQHF.

V is TRBV6-6 and J is TRBJ2-7; TRBD1 agrees at 7 bases. With V trimmed by 10 bases and J by 3 bases, 15 bases remained unmatched. The CDR3 loop spans 15 amino acids. CDR1 and CDR2 from the germline V gene are MNHNY and SVGAGI (reference sequence). The CDR3 loop is CATAEPGQKSYEQYF. The CDR3, as DNA: TGTGCCACCGCCGAACCGGGACAGAAAAGCTACGAGCAGTACTTC.

V and J are TRBV6-1 and TRBJ1-6, with D maybe TRBD1 (6 bases). The CDR3 loop spans 14 amino acids. The germline V gene encodes CDR1 MNHNS and CDR2 SASEGT. V lost 6 bases and J lost 8, with 14 bases in between. The CDR3: CASRLQGRDSPLHF. CDR3 nucleotides: TGTGCCAGCAGATTACAGGGTAGGGATTCACCCCTCCACTTT.

This clone was counted between two and nine times. The chain couples TRBV6-1 to TRBJ2-1; 7 bases fit TRBD2. The CDR3 sequence is 14 residues long. CDR1 and CDR2 (germline): MNHNS, SASEGT. V dropped 4 bases and J dropped 5; count of bases not matched to a gene: 5. The CDR3 region has the DNA TGTGCCAGCAGTGGCCGGGACTACCACAATGAGCAGTTCTTC. The encoded protein is CASSGRDYHNEQFF.

This clone was recorded a few times. This rearrangement joins TRBV2 to TRBJ2-7, with D tentatively TRBD1 (5 bases). The germline V and J ends were trimmed by 0 bases and 7 bases, with 16 bases remaining between them. The germline V gene has CDR1 SNHLY and CDR2 FYNNEI. The CDR3 sequence is 15 residues long. The DNA for the CDR3 is TGTGCCAGCAGTGAAGCTAGGGTCAGTTCAGGGGAGCAGTACTTC. Translation: CASSEARVSSGEQYF.

This clone was recorded a few times. The chain has TRBV9 and TRBJ1-1; perhaps TRBD1 as D (6 bases). The CDR3 sequence is 17 residues long. The ends were cut back, 2 bases at V and 4 bases at J, with 21 bases in the middle. CDR1 and CDR2 from the germline V gene are SGDLS and YYNGEE. CDR3 protein: CASSVTGTPTEVTEAFF. The CDR3 region has the DNA TGTGCCAGCAGCGTTACCGGGACACCTACGGAGGTCACTGAAGCTTTCTTT.

This clone was recorded a few times. CDR3 sequence reads: CASSPNLAGYQETQYF. DNA for the CDR3: TGTGCCAGCTCACCGAACCTAGCGGGGTACCAAGAGACCCAGTACTTC. The chain recombines TRBV18 with TRBJ2-5, with 9 bases identical to TRBD2. This CDR3 contains 16 residues. Trimming took 3 bases from V and 0 from J; bases not matched to a gene: 5. From germline, CDR1 is KGHSH and CDR2 LQKENI. The full variable domain, its missing parts supplied by reference TRBV18 and TRBJ2-5, is NAGVMQNPRHLVRRRGQEARLRCSPMKGHSHVYWYRQLPEEGLKFMVYLQKENIIDESGMPKERFSAEFPKEGPSILRIQQVVRGDSAAYFCASSPNLAGYQETQYFGPGTRLLVL.

In its sample, this clone was seen a few times. The rearrangement joins TRBV4-3 to TRBJ2-3; 7 positions match TRBD1. CDR3 length: 15 residues. V lost 4 bases to trimming and J lost 2 bases; unmatched junction nucleotides: 6. The V gene's germline CDR1 is LGHNA and CDR2 YSLEER. This CDR3 is CASSLQGEFTDTQYF. The CDR3 DNA sequence: TGCGCCAGCAGCCTCCAGGGGGAATTCACAGATACGCAGTATTTT.

This clone was detected a few times. J is TRBJ1-1 and V is TRBV4-1; the match to TRBD1 covers 7 bases. V lost 3 bases, J lost 4 bases, and 14 bases stayed unmatched. The CDR3 extends over 17 amino acids. Germline lookup yields CDR1 MGHRA and CDR2 YSYEKL. CDR3 sequence reads: CASSQFSQGSVGTEAFF. In DNA form, the CDR3 reads TGCGCCAGCAGCCAGTTCTCACAGGGGTCAGTAGGCACTGAAGCTTTCTTT.

The chain is built from TRBV5-1 and TRBJ2-7, with 9 bases aligning to TRBD2. The trim removed 1 base at V and 2 bases at J, leaving 1 base unmatched. The CDR3 has 14 residues. Germline V gives CDR1 SGHRS, CDR2 YFSETQ. In DNA, the CDR3 is TGCGCCAGCAGCTTGCTAGCGGGGCCCTACGAGCAGTACTTC. Encoded protein: CASSLLAGPYEQYF. Complete variable domain (other parts from reference TRBV5-1 and TRBJ2-7): KAGVTQTPRYLIKTRGQQVTLSCSPISGHRSVSWYQQTPGQGLQFLFEYFSETQRNKGNFPGRFSGRQFSNSRSEMNVSTLELGDSALYLCASSLLAGPYEQYFGPGTRLTVT.

This clone was seen only a few times. V gene TRBV19 combines with J gene TRBJ1-5; tentative D call: TRBD1 (6 bases). CDR1 is LNHDA and CDR2 is SQIVND in the germline V gene (reference sequence). The CDR3 totals 15 residues. V gave up 5 bases and J gave up 0 bases, with 11 bases separating them. For the CDR3, the DNA is TGTGCCAGTAGTGCGTGGACAGATAGCAATCAGCCCCAGCATTTT. This sequence encodes CASSAWTDSNQPQHF. Full variable domain (outside the CDR3, taken from reference TRBV19 and TRBJ1-5): DGGITQSPKYLFRKEGQNVTLSCEQNLNHDAMYWYRQDPGQGLRLIYYSQIVNDFQKGDIAEGYSVSREKKESFPLTVTSAQKNPTAFYLCASSAWTDSNQPQHFGDGTRLSIL.

This sequence joins TRBV25-1 and TRBJ2-7, with TRBD2 identical over 7 bases. The V segment lost 6 bases and the J segment 0 bases; nucleotides outside the gene matches: 2. The CDR3 contains 13 residues. In germline, CDR1 is MGHDK, CDR2 SYGVNS. The CDR3 nucleotides are TGTGCCAGCAGATCTAGCGGCTCCTACGAGCAGTACTTC. As protein: CASRSSGSYEQYF.

This sequence joins TRBV18 and TRBJ2-3; 7 bases line up with TRBD2. With 2 bases clipped from V and 1 base from J, the junction kept 3 bases outside the gene matches. The CDR3 is 15 amino acids. Per germline, CDR1 KGHSH and CDR2 LQKENI. CDR3 sequence (DNA): TGTGCCAGCTCACCAATAGCGGGTCGCACAGATACGCAGTATTTT. This gives the protein CASSPIAGRTDTQYF.

This clone has only a few counts. The gene calls are TRBV5-4 and TRBJ2-1; 13 bases align to TRBD2. Germline CDR1 and CDR2: SGHNT and YYREEE (reference sequence). J was trimmed by 7 bases and V by 0 bases; bases with no gene match: 4. The CDR3 contains 16 residues. The CDR3 here is CASSLGTSGRLNEQFF. The CDR3 coding sequence is TGTGCCAGCAGCTTGGGGACTAGCGGGAGACTTAATGAGCAGTTCTTC.